The clone carrying this T cell receptor beta chain was detected only once. These data are taken from a study of control samples from healthy donors and cancer patients. Sequenced by immunoSEQ multiplex PCR; TCRdb stores in-frame clones only, minus some. This sample has fewer than 60,000 clones, with 95% found just once. Losses at the gene ends were 5 bases for V and 4 bases for J; bases not matched to a gene: 5. The CDR3 totals 14 residues. CDR1 is SGHVS and CDR2 is FQNEAQ in the germline V gene. The source material was blood. This sequence joins TRBV7-8 and TRBJ1-5; 7 bases fit TRBD1. This receptor was obtained from a man aged 25 to 45 in good health. The CDR3 region has the DNA TGTGCCAGCAGCAGGGACAGAGGGAATCAGCCCCAGCATTTT. It yields the protein CASSRDRGNQPQHF.